This T cell receptor (beta chain) is from a study of T cells in Graves' hyperthyroidism and ophthalmopathy. TCR beta CDR3 sequences were amplified from RNA transcripts. HTBI primers were employed in a first-round RT-PCR of the TCR CDR3. TCRdb processed the multiplex PCR reads anew with MiXCR; each CDR3 protein has one entry. This table has about 380,000 distinct CDR3 sequences, approximately 13% appearing once. Study-wide findings and caveats: Patients with ophthalmopathy were separated from those with stable hyperthyroidism by a 13 V-J model.

Trimming took 5 bases from V and 2 from J; bases not matched to a gene: 5. The CDR3 has 16 amino acids. Germline V gives CDR1 MNHNS, CDR2 SASEGT. This clonotype came up many times. Its antigen is unknown. This chain links TRBV6-1 with TRBJ2-5; 13 bases are a match to TRBD2. The sequenced material came from blood. The sequence was obtained from a man younger than 45 with Graves' hyperthyroidism that later progressed to Graves' ophthalmopathy. The CDR3 loop reads CASSWGTSGTQETQYF. The CDR3 region has the DNA TGTGCCAGCAGTTGGGGGACTAGCGGGACTCAAGAGACCCAGTACTTC.